The present T cell receptor (beta chain) was sequenced within a study of T cells in Graves' hyperthyroidism and ophthalmopathy (dated by TCRdb to about 2019). Concerning the study at large: Peripheral blood was collected at initial diagnosis, before any treatment. For training and testing, the 100 or so patients in the discovery cohort were randomly divided in a 7:3 ratio. In roughly six Graves' hyperthyroidism patients, the study also compared T-cell repertoires from thyroid tissue with T-cell repertoires from blood. The paper reports TCR Vbeta CDR3 sequencing of 130 to 150 peripheral blood samples: approximately 41 ophthalmopathy, fewer than 80 hyperthyroidism and approximately 17 progressor patients. TCR V-J signatures able to tell the groups apart were searched for in a discovery cohort of approximately 95 patients, of whom about 40 had Graves' ophthalmopathy and 57 had stable Graves' hyperthyroidism. An independent validation cohort of around 19 hyperthyroidism patients and over 15 patients who later progressed to ophthalmopathy tested prospective prediction of ophthalmopathy. After sampling, hyperthyroidism patients received methimazole starting at 30 mg daily, and ophthalmopathy patients received high-dose intravenous methylprednisolone. General findings and caveats noted by the study authors: Most expanded thyroid clonotypes (frequency above 0.001) were also detected in blood, suggesting blood repertoires may reflect thyroid immune responses. Sample size was not statistically predetermined, and investigators were not blinded to group allocation. In validation, the model predicted progression to ophthalmopathy a median of roughly six months before onset, with about 67% sensitivity and roughly 72% specificity. Ophthalmopathy was separated from stable hyperthyroidism by a 13 V-J signature model, with around 88% sensitivity and about 81% specificity obtained in cross-validation and 80%/75% obtained in testing.

The hyperthyroidism patients were between 18 and 65 years old and newly diagnosed, with a disease duration of less than 2 months. Any patient with an uncontrolled infection, another autoimmune disease, pregnancy or lactation was excluded. Clinical symptoms, serum thyroxine and TRAb, thyroid ultrasound, and orbital computed tomography formed the basis for the diagnoses. Blood from progressor patients was drawn when they were first diagnosed with hyperthyroidism, before any ophthalmopathy symptoms appeared. PBMCs were separated from roughly 9.6 ml of fresh peripheral blood using Ficoll-Paque density gradient centrifugation. Progressor patients were first diagnosed with Graves' hyperthyroidism and then developed ophthalmopathy during follow-up. Total RNA was extracted using Trizol reagent, and RNA quality was assessed on an Agilent 2100 Bioanalyzer. This clonotype has a count of ten or more. Which antigen it targets is not known. There are no base qualities to consult, and no much larger clone falls within one base.

CDR1 and CDR2, per the germline V gene (reference sequence), are DFQATT and SNEGSKA. There are 13 amino acids in the CDR3, from cysteine to phenylalanine inclusive. Kept here is only the CDR3 DNA, which spans 39 bases and is read in frame from base 1. V is cut by 2 bases and J by 3 bases, and the space between the germline ends is 11 bases. The TCR beta CDR3 regions were amplified from RNA transcripts. The TCR CDR3 was subjected to a first round of RT-PCR using the HTBI primer set and the Qiagen OneStep RT-PCR kit. A second multiplex PCR round built the libraries, followed by size selection and purification. The libraries were sequenced on an Illumina HiSeq2000 using paired-end 100 bp reads. The paper's data handling went like this. SOAPnuke was used to process the raw data, throwing out any read that contained adapters or uncalled bases, had a mean Phred below 15, or lacked an exact constant-primer or identifier match. COPE v1.2.5 was used to merge high-quality paired reads, and clonotypes were defined as unique nucleotide sequences. MiTCR v1.1 was used to align clonotypes to the IMGT TRBV, TRBD and TRBJ reference segments. The analysis was restricted to V-J combinations with a frequency above 0.0001, which together covered 99% to 99.2% of the repertoires. The TCS score was defined as the ratio of F50 (clonal expansion) to E x V (chaos), calculated using BLOSUM62-based TCRdist between CDR3 peptides within each V-J. Welch's t-statistics and random forest reduced around 550 V-J features to around 14, which were used in a naive Bayes classifier (R e1071). The public reads were quality trimmed at Q25 with fastp and then assembled into clones with MiXCR by TCRdb, keeping productive beta chains. All rows with the same CDR3 protein become a single entry with the most common DNA and genes. V and J calls and clone size were set by TCRdb, not the authors. For this sample the table gives about 380,000 distinct CDR3 sequences, of which 13% were detected only once. About a fifth of the sample goes to the ten largest clones.

Here the chain combines TRBV20-1 and TRBJ2-7; the D gene assignment is ambiguous. Material: blood. This TCR was sampled from a man aged 25-45 years with Graves' hyperthyroidism that later progressed to Graves' ophthalmopathy. The CDR3: CSARPPSFYEQYF. The bases read TGCAGTGCTAGACCCCCCTCTTTCTACGAGCAGTACTTC.